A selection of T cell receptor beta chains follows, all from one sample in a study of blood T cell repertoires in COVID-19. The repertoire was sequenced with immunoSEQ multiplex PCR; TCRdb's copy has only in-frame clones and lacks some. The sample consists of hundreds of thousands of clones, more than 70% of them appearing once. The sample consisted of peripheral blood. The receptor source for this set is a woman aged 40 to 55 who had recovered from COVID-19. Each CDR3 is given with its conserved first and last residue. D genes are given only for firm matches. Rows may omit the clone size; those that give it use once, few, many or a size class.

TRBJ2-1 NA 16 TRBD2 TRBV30 CAWGRQLAGGPNEQFF TGTGCCTGGGGCCGACAACTAGCGGGAGGGCCCAATGAGCAGTTCTTC
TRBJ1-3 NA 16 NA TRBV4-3 CASSQVGAGRGNTIYF TGCGCCAGCAGCCAAGTAGGGGCGGGAAGGGGAAACACCATATATTTT
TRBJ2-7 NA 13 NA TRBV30 CAWSPPRNYEQYF TGTGCCTGGAGTCCCCCCAGGAACTACGAGCAGTACTTC
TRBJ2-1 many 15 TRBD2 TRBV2 CASSEGTSPRGVVFF TGTGCCAGCAGTGAAGGGACTAGCCCAAGAGGGGTAGTGTTCTTC
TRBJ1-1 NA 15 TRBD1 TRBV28 CASSRPGQGNTEAFF TGTGCCAGCAGCCGCCCGGGACAGGGTAACACTGAAGCTTTCTTT
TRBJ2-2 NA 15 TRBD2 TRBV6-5 CASSYDGTSAGELFF TGTGCCAGCAGTTACGACGGGACTAGCGCCGGGGAGCTGTTTTTT
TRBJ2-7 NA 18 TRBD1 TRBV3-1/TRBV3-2 CASSQGVRQGLLTYEQYF TGTGCCAGCAGCCAAGGGGTTCGACAGGGCCTACTTACCTACGAGCAGTACTTC
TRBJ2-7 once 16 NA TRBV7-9 CASSLAGQGFSYEQYF TGTGCCAGCAGCTTAGCGGGCCAGGGGTTCTCCTACGAGCAGTACTTC
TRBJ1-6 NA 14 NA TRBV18 CASSPGQDNSPLHF TGTGCCAGCTCACCAGGGCAGGATAATTCACCCCTCCACTTT
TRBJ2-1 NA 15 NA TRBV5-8 CASSPRGGSYNEQFF TGTGCCAGCAGCCCCCGGGGAGGCTCCTACAATGAGCAGTTCTTC
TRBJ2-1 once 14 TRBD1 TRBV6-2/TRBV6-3 CASSHDRVDNEQFF TGTGCCAGCAGTCACGACAGGGTCGACAATGAGCAGTTCTTC
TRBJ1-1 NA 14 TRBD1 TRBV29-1 CSVDPTGRNTEAFF TGCAGCGTTGACCCGACAGGGAGGAACACTGAAGCTTTCTTT
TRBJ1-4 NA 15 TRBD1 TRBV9 CASSVGPGQGEKLFF TGTGCCAGCAGCGTAGGCCCCGGACAGGGCGAAAAACTGTTTTTT
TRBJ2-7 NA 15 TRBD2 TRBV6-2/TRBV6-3 CASSYASGSSYEQYF TGTGCCAGCAGTTACGCCAGCGGGAGCTCCTACGAGCAGTACTTC
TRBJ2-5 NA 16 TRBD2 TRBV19 CASRKDGTSGGETQYF TGTGCCAGTAGAAAAGATGGGACTAGCGGGGGGGAGACCCAGTACTTC
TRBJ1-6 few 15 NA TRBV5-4 CASSPRADPNSPLHF TGTGCCAGCAGCCCCAGGGCTGATCCTAATTCACCCCTCCACTTT
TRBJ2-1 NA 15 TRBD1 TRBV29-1 CSTAPDRVFGNEQFF TGCAGCACCGCCCCGGACAGGGTCTTTGGCAATGAGCAGTTCTTC